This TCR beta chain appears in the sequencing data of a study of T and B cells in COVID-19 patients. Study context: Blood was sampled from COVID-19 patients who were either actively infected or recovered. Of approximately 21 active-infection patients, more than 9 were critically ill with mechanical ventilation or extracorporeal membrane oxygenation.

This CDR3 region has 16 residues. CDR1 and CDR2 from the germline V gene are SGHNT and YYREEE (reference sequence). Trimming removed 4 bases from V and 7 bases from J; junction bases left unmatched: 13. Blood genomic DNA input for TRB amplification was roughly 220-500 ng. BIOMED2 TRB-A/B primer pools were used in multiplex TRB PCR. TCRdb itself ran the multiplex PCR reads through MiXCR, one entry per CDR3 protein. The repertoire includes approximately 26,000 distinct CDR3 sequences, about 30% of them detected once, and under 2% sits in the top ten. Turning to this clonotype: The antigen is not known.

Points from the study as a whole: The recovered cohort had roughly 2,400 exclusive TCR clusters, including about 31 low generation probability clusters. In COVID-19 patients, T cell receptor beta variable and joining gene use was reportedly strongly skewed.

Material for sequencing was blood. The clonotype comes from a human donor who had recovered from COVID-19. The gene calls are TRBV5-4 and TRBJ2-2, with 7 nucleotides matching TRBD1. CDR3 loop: CASSTRTGGVVGELFF. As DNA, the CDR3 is TGTGCCAGCAGCACCCGGACAGGTGGGGTAGTCGGGGAGCTGTTTTTT.